Listed here is a single TCR beta chain. Its specificity is unknown. The CDR3 is 15 amino acids. The germline V gene has CDR1 SQVTM and CDR2 ANQGSEA. The V and J ends lost 6 bases and 0 bases, in that order; junction bases with no gene match: 7. Sequencing used cDNA as its template, made by extracting RNA and reverse transcribing it. This table comes from immunoSEQ multiplex PCR, and its TCRdb copy is limited to in-frame clones, with some not included. The sample lists 93,000 or so clones; 70% to 90% were seen once. This sample was taken from a study of CD8+ T cells in alopecia areata. Notes on the study in general: Significant decreases in scalp clonality and expanded CD8+ clones followed tofacitinib treatment.

The treatment was: oral pan-JAK inhibitor, 5-10 mg twice daily. The TCR was taken from a human donor with alopecia areata. Sequencing was performed on CD8+ T cells sorted from blood, taken around week 31, from a patient treated with tofacitinib. The V gene is TRBV29-1, the J gene TRBJ2-7; 11 nucleotides line up with TRBD2. CDR3 sequence reads: CSVVLAGVLSYEQYF. In nucleotides, the CDR3 is TGCAGCGTCGTACTAGCGGGGGTCCTCTCCTACGAGCAGTACTTC.